The 5 T cell receptor beta chains given below trace back to one sample, sequenced in a study of post-analysis software for immune sequencing data. General study results and limits: Five TRBV segments, including TRBV5-6, TRBV5-1 and TRBV20-1, were more frequent in patients than controls.

Their target antigens are unknown. Unique-molecular-identifier-tagged TCR beta cDNA libraries were used. MiXCR, applied by TCRdb to the PCR reads, yields one record per CDR3 protein. The table lists approximately 460,000 distinct CDR3 sequences, under 55% of them singletons. The sample taken for sequencing was blood. The receptors come from a girl aged 10 to 17 with multiple sclerosis.

A note on this clonotype: Since a much larger clone is just one base distant, this may be a read error. The chain recombines TRBV7-9 with TRBJ2-7, with unresolved D. The V end lost 1 base, the J end lost 5 bases, and 3 bases lay between the germline ends. The CDR3 is 11 amino acids. CDR1 is SEHNR, CDR2 FQNEAQ, per germline (reference sequence). The CDR3 sequence: CASSLEHEQYF. In DNA, the CDR3 is TGTGCCAGCAGCTTAGAGCACGAGCAGTACTTC. Combining the CDR3 with reference TRBV7-9 and TRBJ2-7 gives the whole variable domain DTGVSQNPRHKITKRGQNVTFRCDPISEHNRLYWYRQTLGQGPEFLTYFQNEAQLEKSRLLSDRFSAERPKGSFSTLEIQRTEQGDSAMYLCASSLEHEQYFGPGTRLTVT.

The chain carries TRBV6-5 and TRBJ2-7; TRBD2 agrees at 14 bases. The CDR3 sequence is 16 residues long. V lost 4 bases and J lost 2; bases outside the gene matches: 4. CDR1 and CDR2 from the germline V gene are MNHEY and SVGAGI. In DNA, the CDR3 is TGTGCCAGCAGTTTCCAGGGACTAGCGGGAGCCTACGAGCAGTACTTC. It translates to CASSFQGLAGAYEQYF.

The chain employs TRBV19 and TRBJ2-1; 7 nucleotides agree with TRBD1. CDR1 is LNHDA and CDR2 is SQIVND in the germline V gene (reference sequence). This CDR3 is built from 14 residues. Germline trimming cut 3 bases from V and 10 bases from J; bases unmatched to any gene: 9. CDR3 sequence reads: CASSIADRVGEQFF. Here the CDR3 DNA reads TGTGCCAGTAGTATCGCAGACAGGGTCGGCGAGCAGTTCTTC.

This clonotype has only a few counts. The chain is built from TRBV20-1 and TRBJ2-7; a possible D gene is TRBD2 (5 bases). Per the germline V gene, CDR1 is DFQATT and CDR2 is SNEGSKA (reference sequence). This CDR3 has 15 amino acids. Trimming removed 5 bases at V and 0 bases at J, with 17 bases between. CDR3 in DNA: TGCAGTGCTGTAACTTTGGACTCTCCCTCCTACGAGCAGTACTTC. Amino acids: CSAVTLDSPSYEQYF.

This chain connects TRBV7-9 to TRBJ2-5; 9 bases are a match to TRBD1. Germline V gene sequence: CDR1 SEHNR, CDR2 FQNEAQ (reference sequence). V dropped 10 bases and J dropped 4; count of bases not matched to a gene: 10. CDR3 length: 14 amino acids. CDR3 region: CATEGTGRVETQYF. For the CDR3, the DNA is TGTGCCACCGAGGGGACAGGGAGGGTAGAGACCCAGTACTTC. The full variable domain, in which reference TRBV7-9 and TRBJ2-5 provide the parts outside the CDR3, is DTGVSQNPRHKITKRGQNVTFRCDPISEHNRLYWYRQTLGQGPEFLTYFQNEAQLEKSRLLSDRFSAERPKGSFSTLEIQRTEQGDSAMYLCATEGTGRVETQYFGPGTRLLVL.